These T cell receptor beta chains were read from a single sample in a study of response to subunit inactivated influenza vaccine. TCRdb processed the RT-PCR reads anew with MiXCR; each CDR3 protein has one entry. The table has roughly 710,000 distinct CDR3 sequences, 14% seen once. The sequences come from PBMCs from blood, collected around two weeks before vaccination. The receptors shown here come from a man aged 50-59 years who received an inactivated influenza vaccine. Each CDR3 is given with its conserved first and last residue. The order of the fields is D gene, clone size, V gene, J gene, CDR3 protein, CDR3 DNA. The D gene is left open where the match is weak. Where a row states a size, it is once, few, many or the class of an expanded clone; other rows omit it.

D: NA; size: few; V: TRBV20-1; J: TRBJ2-7; CDR3: CSARSPGPGYEQYF; DNA: TGCAGTGCTAGAAGCCCGGGACCTGGCTACGAGCAGTACTTC
D: NA; size: few; V: TRBV12-3/TRBV12-4; J: TRBJ1-6; CDR3: CASSLNLRGPLHF; DNA: TGTGCCAGCAGTTTGAACCTACGTGGACCCCTCCACTTT
D: TRBD2; size: few; V: TRBV27; J: TRBJ2-1; CDR3: CASSLSVAGGHYNEQFF; DNA: TGTGCCAGCAGTTTATCCGTAGCGGGGGGGCACTACAATGAGCAGTTCTTC
D: TRBD1; size: few; V: TRBV20-1; J: TRBJ1-4; CDR3: CSARTGTGTTNEKLFF; DNA: TGCAGTGCTAGAACCGGGACAGGGACTACTAATGAAAAACTGTTTTTT
D: NA; size: NA; V: TRBV20-1; J: TRBJ1-2; CDR3: CSARKAGQRIYGYTF; DNA: TGCAGTGCTAGGAAGGCAGGCCAAAGAATCTATGGCTACACCTTC
D: TRBD1; size: NA; V: TRBV6-1; J: TRBJ1-5; CDR3: CASKGQGSNQPQHF; DNA: TGTGCCAGCAAGGGACAGGGGAGCAATCAGCCCCAGCATTTT
D: NA; size: NA; V: TRBV10-3; J: TRBJ1-5; CDR3: CAIGLIQPQHF; DNA: TGTGCCATCGGTTTGATCCAGCCCCAGCATTTT
D: TRBD1; size: NA; V: TRBV6-5; J: TRBJ2-3; CDR3: CASSYRDRERTQYF; DNA: TGTGCCAGCAGTTACCGGGACAGGGAGCGAACGCAGTATTTT
D: NA; size: NA; V: TRBV12-3/TRBV12-4; J: TRBJ2-1; CDR3: CASSPRDLSNEQFF; DNA: TGTGCCAGCAGTCCTAGGGATCTTAGCAATGAGCAGTTCTTC
D: TRBD1; size: many; V: TRBV29-1; J: TRBJ2-4; CDR3: CSVVGQSKNIQYF; DNA: TGCAGCGTTGTGGGACAGTCCAAAAACATTCAGTACTTC
D: TRBD2; size: NA; V: TRBV4-2; J: TRBJ2-7; CDR3: CASSPQFGGFGYEQYF; DNA: TGTGCCAGCAGCCCGCAGTTCGGGGGGTTTGGCTACGAGCAGTACTTC
D: NA; size: NA; V: TRBV5-1; J: TRBJ1-4; CDR3: CASSSEGGARTNEKLFF; DNA: TGCGCCAGCAGCTCCGAGGGGGGGGCGCGGACTAATGAAAAACTGTTTTTT
D: NA; size: NA; V: TRBV18; J: TRBJ2-1; CDR3: CASHLRGTTQSIYNEQFF; DNA: TGTGCCAGCCATTTGCGGGGTACCACCCAATCAATCTACAATGAGCAGTTCTTC
D: NA; size: NA; V: TRBV7-2; J: TRBJ1-2; CDR3: CASSDRVGAYGYTF; DNA: TGTGCCAGCAGCGACCGTGTGGGGGCCTATGGCTACACCTTC
D: NA; size: many; V: TRBV29-1; J: TRBJ2-2; CDR3: CSVGYTGELFF; DNA: TGCAGCGTTGGGTACACCGGGGAGCTGTTTTTT
D: TRBD2; size: NA; V: TRBV3-1; J: TRBJ2-4; CDR3: CASSGRGLAGAKNIQYF; DNA: TGTGCCAGCAGCGGACGGGGACTAGCGGGTGCCAAAAACATTCAGTACTTC
D: TRBD1; size: NA; V: TRBV6-5; J: TRBJ2-7; CDR3: CASSYTRQGVVSYEQYF; DNA: TGTGCCAGCAGCTACACGCGACAGGGGGTGGTCTCCTACGAGCAGTACTTC
D: NA; size: few; V: TRBV29-1; J: TRBJ2-7; CDR3: CSVKVSYEQYF; DNA: TGCAGCGTTAAAGTCTCCTACGAGCAGTACTTC
D: TRBD2; size: NA; V: TRBV4-2; J: TRBJ2-7; CDR3: CASSQDRSGGYEQYF; DNA: TGTGCCAGCAGCCAAGATCGTTCGGGGGGGTACGAGCAGTACTTC
D: NA; size: few; V: TRBV11-2; J: TRBJ2-2; CDR3: CASRQNPTRATGELFF; DNA: TGTGCCAGCAGGCAAAACCCCACTAGGGCTACCGGGGAGCTGTTTTTT
D: NA; size: few; V: TRBV7-9; J: TRBJ1-3; CDR3: CASSQTFSGNTIYF; DNA: TGTGCCAGCAGCCAAACCTTCTCGGGAAACACCATATATTTT
D: NA; size: few; V: TRBV6-1; J: TRBJ2-3; CDR3: CASSNAWYRDTQYF; DNA: TGTGCCAGCAGCAACGCATGGTATAGGGATACGCAGTATTTT
D: TRBD1; size: few; V: TRBV5-1; J: TRBJ1-1; CDR3: CASSWRQGLNTEAFF; DNA: TGCGCCAGCAGCTGGAGACAGGGGCTGAACACTGAAGCTTTCTTT
D: TRBD1; size: NA; V: TRBV5-1; J: TRBJ2-5; CDR3: CASSSGQGNSETQYF; DNA: TGCGCCAGCAGCTCCGGACAGGGGAACTCGGAGACCCAGTACTTC
D: TRBD1; size: few; V: TRBV24-1; J: TRBJ2-3; CDR3: CATSDWDRSTDTQYF; DNA: TGTGCCACCAGTGATTGGGACAGGAGCACAGATACGCAGTATTTT
D: TRBD2; size: NA; V: TRBV2; J: TRBJ2-1; CDR3: CASSVLAGVRQWRFF; DNA: TGTGCCAGCAGTGTGTTAGCGGGAGTCCGTCAGTGGCGGTTCTTC
D: NA; size: few; V: TRBV20-1; J: TRBJ1-1; CDR3: CSAKWWEADTEAFF; DNA: TGCAGTGCTAAATGGTGGGAGGCGGACACTGAAGCTTTCTTT
D: NA; size: few; V: TRBV3-1; J: TRBJ2-2; CDR3: CASSQMPWGTGELFF; DNA: TGTGCCAGCAGCCAAATGCCCTGGGGCACCGGGGAGCTGTTTTTT
D: NA; size: few; V: TRBV25-1; J: TRBJ2-5; CDR3: CASSDHPGRGGGGGTQYF; DNA: TGTGCCAGCAGTGACCACCCCGGTCGAGGGGGGGGTGGGGGGACCCAGTACTTC
D: NA; size: few; V: TRBV20-1; J: TRBJ1-6; CDR3: CSASPLGGNSPLHF; DNA: TGCAGTGCTAGCCCCCTGGGGGGCAACTCACCCCTCCACTTT
D: NA; size: few; V: TRBV19; J: TRBJ2-7; CDR3: CASSIPDGGSYEQYF; DNA: TGTGCCAGTAGTATTCCGGACGGGGGCTCCTACGAGCAGTACTTC
D: TRBD1; size: NA; V: TRBV28; J: TRBJ2-4; CDR3: CASSQTGVSLNIQYF; DNA: TGTGCCAGCAGCCAGACAGGGGTTTCCCTAAACATTCAGTACTTC
D: TRBD2; size: NA; V: TRBV28; J: TRBJ2-1; CDR3: CASSLAGLAGDNEQFF; DNA: TGTGCCAGCAGTTTAGCCGGGCTAGCGGGAGACAATGAGCAGTTCTTC
D: TRBD1; size: NA; V: TRBV6-2/TRBV6-3; J: TRBJ2-1; CDR3: CASRGQGLLYEQFF; DNA: TGTGCCAGCAGAGGACAGGGCTTACTTTATGAGCAGTTCTTC
D: TRBD2; size: few; V: TRBV5-1; J: TRBJ2-3; CDR3: CASSFLGTSGLDTQYF; DNA: TGCGCCAGCAGCTTTTTAGGGACTAGCGGGCTAGATACGCAGTATTTT
D: NA; size: NA; V: TRBV5-1; J: TRBJ2-7; CDR3: CASSPSREISYEQYF; DNA: TGCGCCAGCAGCCCAAGCAGGGAGATCTCCTACGAGCAGTACTTC
D: NA; size: few; V: TRBV4-3; J: TRBJ2-1; CDR3: CASSLGGQGIGEQFF; DNA: TGCGCCAGCAGCCTAGGGGGGCAGGGGATCGGTGAGCAGTTCTTC
D: TRBD1; size: NA; V: TRBV6-2/TRBV6-3; J: TRBJ2-1; CDR3: CASSYEGQLYNEQFF; DNA: TGTGCCAGCAGTTATGAGGGACAGCTATACAATGAGCAGTTCTTC